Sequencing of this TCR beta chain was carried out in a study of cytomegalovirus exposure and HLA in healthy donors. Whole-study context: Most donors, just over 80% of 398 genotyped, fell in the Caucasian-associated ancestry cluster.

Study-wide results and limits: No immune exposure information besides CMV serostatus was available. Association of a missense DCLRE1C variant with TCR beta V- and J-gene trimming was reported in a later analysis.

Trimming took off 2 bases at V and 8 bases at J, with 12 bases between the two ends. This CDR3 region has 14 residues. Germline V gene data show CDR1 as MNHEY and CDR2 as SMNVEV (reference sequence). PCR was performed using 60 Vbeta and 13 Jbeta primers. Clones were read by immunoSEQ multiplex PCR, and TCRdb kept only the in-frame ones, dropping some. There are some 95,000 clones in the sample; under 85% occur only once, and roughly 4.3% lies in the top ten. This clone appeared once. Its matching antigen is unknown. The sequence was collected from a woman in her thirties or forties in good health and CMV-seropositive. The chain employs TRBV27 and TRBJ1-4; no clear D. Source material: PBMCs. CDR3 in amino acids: CASSLTGTTEKLFF. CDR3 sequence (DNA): TGTGCCAGCAGTTTAACGGGAACTACGGAAAAACTGTTTTTT.